This TCR beta chain was recovered during a study of blood T cell repertoires in COVID-19. Looking at the study overall: Sites across the United States, Italy and Spain contributed samples from acute and convalescent COVID-19. The analysed material was cDNA or gDNA that came from T cells, B-cell-depleted T cells, or PBMCs.

With 5 bases removed from V and 0 bases from J, the gap between germline ends came to 12 bases. The CDR3 spans 15 residues. Germline-derived CDR1 and CDR2 are MNHEY and SVGAGI. In the source study's methods: Estimates of nucleated cell counts were drawn from the amplification of reference gene primers. The data were produced by immunoSEQ multiplex PCR, yet TCRdb's version contains in-frame clones alone and is incomplete. The V and J calls and clone size are taken from that table; D and trimming were inferred from the DNA. The sample records 75,000 to 95,000 clones, 87% being singletons. The rearrangement uses TRBV6-5 and TRBJ2-3; D perhaps matches TRBD2 (6 bases). The sample comprised peripheral blood. The TCR sequence derives from a man aged 55 to 70 with acute or convalescent COVID-19. CDR3 nucleotides: TGTGCCAGCAGTCTAGCGCCTACTAGCACAGATACGCAGTATTTT. Translated: CASSLAPTSTDTQYF.